This section outlines one TCR beta chain sequence together with its context. This record comes from a study of beta chain features in type 1 diabetes. The sequenced template was cDNA made from the entire isolated RNA. Sequencing was performed with immunoSEQ multiplex PCR; in TCRdb, only in-frame clones are kept and a portion is missing. The sample contains 300,000 to 450,000 clones, 10% to 15% of which appear only once. J was trimmed by 3 bases and V by 5 bases; bases with no gene match: 12. CDR1 and CDR2 from the germline V gene are MDHEN and SYDVKM. The CDR3 has 16 amino acids. The sequenced sample consisted of naive CD4+ T cells from blood. This chain uses TRBV28 with TRBJ2-7, with 8 positions matching TRBD2. This clonotype originated in a man aged 18 to 29 in good health. The CDR3 sequence: CASSNSGTSGNYEQYF. The DNA of the CDR3 is TGTGCCAGCAGTAATTCCGGGACTAGTGGGAACTACGAGCAGTACTTC.